This TCR beta chain was captured by sequencing in a study of blood T cell repertoires in COVID-19. The overall study: Samples taken during acute and convalescent COVID-19 were collected in the United States, Italy and Spain. PBMCs, B-cell-depleted T cells, or T cells provided the cDNA or gDNA that made up the material.

This CDR3 has 13 amino acids. The germline CDR1 and CDR2 sequences are LNHDA and SQIVND (reference sequence). V was clipped by 7 bases and J by 8 bases, with 15 bases between them. In the source study's methods: Quantification of nucleated cells was approximated via reference gene primer amplification. Generated by immunoSEQ multiplex PCR, the TCRdb table keeps only in-frame clones and is missing some. V, J and clone size derive from that table, while D and trimming were established from the DNA sequence. There are some 300,000 clones in the sample; roughly 90% occur only once, and more than 0.85% lies in the top ten.

This TCR was sampled from a woman aged 40 to 50 with COVID-19, enrolled during active disease. Sample: peripheral blood. This chain uses TRBV19 with TRBJ2-1; perhaps TRBD2 as D (5 bases). CDR3 nucleotides: TGTGCCAGTACGAGGAGGTTCTGGGATGAGCAGTTCTTC. Translating it yields CASTRRFWDEQFF. The full variable domain, completed using reference TRBV19 and TRBJ2-1, is DGGITQSPKYLFRKEGQNVTLSCEQNLNHDAMYWYRQDPGQGLRLIYYSQIVNDFQKGDIAEGYSVSREKKESFPLTVTSAQKNPTAFYLCASTRRFWDEQFFGPGTRLTVL.